This TCR beta chain was profiled in a study of blood T cells in healthy people across ages. Study context: In model experiments, template switching was able to capture about one barcoded beta molecule for every two T cells that were present.

Through a sample-barcoded 5' primer and a J-beta primer mix, a second PCR was run for roughly 7 to 11 cycles. TCRdb passed the 5' RACE reads through MiXCR, listing each CDR3 protein once. The repertoire has some 320,000 distinct CDR3 sequences, 25% to 30% of them found once; the top ten carry approximately 29%. The germline V gene has CDR1 SNHLY and CDR2 FYNNEI. Deletions cut 6 bases from V and 8 bases from J, with 17 bases between. The length of the CDR3 is 14 residues. For this clonotype: Its antigen is not identified.

Whole-study findings and limits: More naive CD4+ cells and higher diversity marked long-lived donors relative to aged donors.

The rearrangement joins TRBV2 to TRBJ2-4, with D tentatively TRBD1 or TRBD2 (7 bases each). Source material: blood. The source of this sequence is a woman in her 70s in good health. CDR3 bases: TGTGCCAGCAGCCTAGAACAGGGGAGGGACATTCAGTACTTC. Translated, it gives CASSLEQGRDIQYF.